One and the same sample provided the 10 T cell receptor beta chains below, sequenced in a study of blood T cell repertoires in COVID-19. Produced via immunoSEQ multiplex PCR; TCRdb's table is partial and in-frame only. The sample lists some 150,000 clones; approximately 80% were seen once. The sample was peripheral blood. These receptors all come from a human donor in a cohort sampled during active COVID-19.

This clone was observed a handful of times. This chain links TRBV19 with TRBJ1-6; D not resolved. CDR3 length equals 14 residues. CDR1 and CDR2 (germline): LNHDA, SQIVND (reference sequence). Trimming left V 0 bases short and J 8 bases short, with 8 bases between. This chain's CDR3 is CASSIESRDSPLHF. CDR3 nucleotides: TGTGCCAGTAGTATAGAGTCGAGGGATTCACCCCTCCACTTT. Full variable domain (remainder filled in from reference TRBV19 and TRBJ1-6): DGGITQSPKYLFRKEGQNVTLSCEQNLNHDAMYWYRQDPGQGLRLIYYSQIVNDFQKGDIAEGYSVSREKKESFPLTVTSAQKNPTAFYLCASSIESRDSPLHFGNGTRLTVT.

The chain employs TRBV7-3 and TRBJ2-2; the D gene is possibly TRBD2 (6 bases). V gave up 2 bases and J gave up 0 bases, with 10 bases separating them. The CDR3 has 16 residues. Germline V gene sequence: CDR1 SGHTA, CDR2 FQGTGA. The CDR3 nucleotides are TGTGCCAGCAGCTTAGAGGGAGGTTCGAACACCGGGGAGCTGTTTTTT. Translated, it gives CASSLEGGSNTGELFF. The entire variable domain, with the rest obtained from reference TRBV7-3 and TRBJ2-2, is as follows: GAGVSQTPSNKVTEKGKYVELRCDPISGHTALYWYRQSLGQGPEFLIYFQGTGAADDSGLPNDRFFAVRPEGSVSTLKIQRTERGDSAVYLCASSLEGGSNTGELFFGEGSRLTVL.

The chain combines TRBV10-3 with TRBJ1-1, with TRBD1 matching 7 bases. Looked up from germline, CDR1 is ENHRY and CDR2 is SYGVKD. The ends lost 3 bases at V and 8 bases at J; junction bases unmatched: 3. The CDR3 has 12 residues. DNA of the CDR3: TGTGCCATCAGTGAACAGGGGAGGGAAGCTTTCTTT. This encodes CAISEQGREAFF.

This rearrangement joins TRBV7-2 to TRBJ2-1; 15 positions agree with TRBD2. Germline lookup yields CDR1 SGHTA and CDR2 FQGNSA. J was trimmed by 7 bases and V by 5 bases; bases with no gene match: 6. The CDR3 runs 16 residues. The CDR3 nucleotides are TGTGCCAGCAGCCCCCCGGGACTAGCGGGAGGTAATGAGCAGTTCTTC. This encodes CASSPPGLAGGNEQFF.

The chain joins TRBV18 to TRBJ2-1; no definite D call. The germline V gene has CDR1 KGHSH and CDR2 LQKENI. V was clipped by 1 base and J by 8 bases, with 15 bases between them. The CDR3 is 15 amino acids. The CDR3, as DNA: TGTGCCAGCTCACCACTAGACGGAGTTGGTTATGAGCAGTTCTTC. This encodes CASSPLDGVGYEQFF.

This sequence joins TRBV4-1 and TRBJ1-1; D perhaps matches TRBD1 (6 bases). This CDR3 contains 15 residues. The V gene's germline CDR1 is MGHRA and CDR2 YSYEKL. Trimming stripped 5 bases from V and 0 bases from J, with 13 bases between. The CDR3 loop reads CASSSRTAMNTEAFF. DNA for the CDR3: TGCGCCAGCAGCTCCCGGACAGCCATGAACACTGAAGCTTTCTTT.

The V and J genes are TRBV5-1 and TRBJ2-7; tentatively, D is TRBD1 (6 bases). V lost 3 bases and J lost 3, with 13 bases in between. The germline gives CDR1 SGHRS, CDR2 YFSETQ. The CDR3 totals 14 residues. The CDR3 nucleotides are TGCGCCAGCAGCTCCCACCCACAGGGCTACGAGCAGTACTTC. As protein: CASSSHPQGYEQYF.

The rearrangement joins TRBV28 to TRBJ2-7; 12 nucleotides align to TRBD1. The V gene end was trimmed by 6 bases and the J gene end by 5 bases; junction bases not matched to a gene: 8. The CDR3 sequence is 15 residues long. The germline V gene encodes CDR1 MDHEN and CDR2 SYDVKM. As DNA, the CDR3 is TGTGCCAGCAGGTCCTCCGGGACAGGGGGCAACGAGCAGTACTTC. It translates to CASRSSGTGGNEQYF.

The chain uses TRBV11-1 and TRBJ2-2, with D unclear. This CDR3 spans 14 amino acids. Germline V gene lookup returns CDR1 SGHAT and CDR2 FQDESV (reference sequence). V lost 3 bases, J lost 1 base, and 6 bases lay in between. CDR3 DNA sequence: TGTGCCAGCAGCTTTACTCGGAACACCGGGGAGCTGTTTTTT. Residues: CASSFTRNTGELFF.

V is TRBV12-3 or TRBV12-4 and J is TRBJ2-1, with a weak D call TRBD1 (5 bases). The CDR3 is 12 residues long. The germline V and J ends were trimmed by 6 bases and 6 bases, with 9 bases remaining between them. The CDR3 sequence: CASSPDSNEQFF. The CDR3 coding sequence is TGTGCCAGCAGCCCAGACAGCAATGAGCAGTTCTTC.